This TCR beta chain emerged from a study of cytomegalovirus exposure and HLA in healthy donors. In germline, CDR1 is MDHEN, CDR2 SYDVKM. The V gene lost 7 bases and the J gene lost 1 base, with 11 bases spanning the gap. The CDR3 spans 14 residues. The PCR was carried out with 60 Vbeta primers and 13 Jbeta primers. In the original workflow: Around 12 million of 80 million to 85 million unique TCR beta chains were shared, per a later count. Repertoires were generated with immunoSEQ multiplex PCR, while TCRdb's copy carries only in-frame clones and drops some. V and J calls and clone size are copied from that table; D and trimming were computed from the DNA. The sample carries about 85,000 clones, 50% to 80% recorded once. Study results and limitations: Per a later analysis, roughly 17,000 TCR beta sequences showed association with HLA alleles at 0.05 false discovery rate. In vitro, three CMV-associated chains proved specific for CMV antigens.

This clone turned up a few times. Antigen unknown. The chain combines TRBV28 with TRBJ1-5; D is ambiguous. The sample comprised PBMCs. This sequence was found in a man aged 25-40 years in good health and CMV-seronegative. The CDR3 loop is CASTLGGSNQPQHF. CDR3 in DNA: TGTGCCAGCACCCTGGGAGGGAGCAATCAGCCCCAGCATTTT. The full variable domain, rest sourced from reference TRBV28 and TRBJ1-5, is DVKVTQSSRYLVKRTGEKVFLECVQDMDHENMFWYRQDPGLGLRLIYFSYDVKMKEKGDIPEGYSVSREKKERFSLILESASTNQTSMYLCASTLGGSNQPQHFGDGTRLSIL.